This T cell receptor beta chain emerged from a study of blood T cell repertoires in COVID-19. Turning to the study itself: The United States, Italy and Spain were the sources of the acute and convalescent COVID-19 samples. Nucleic acid was either cDNA or gDNA, and it came from T cells, B-cell-depleted T cells, or PBMCs.

In the authors' workflow: Amplifying reference gene primers gave estimates of nucleated cell counts. Using immunoSEQ multiplex PCR, the repertoire was profiled, and TCRdb retains in-frame clones only, with some absent. Clone size and the V and J calls come from that table; the DNA yielded D and trimming. Here the sample spans some 99,000 clones, roughly 80% being singletons. The CDR3 has 14 amino acids. Germline CDR1 and CDR2: LNHDA and SQIVND (reference sequence). The trim removed 10 bases at V and 7 bases at J, leaving 14 bases unmatched. Sequenced sample: peripheral blood. The chain links TRBV19 to TRBJ1-2; 8 positions agree with TRBD1. The sequence was collected from a woman aged 55-75 years with acute or convalescent COVID-19. The DNA of the CDR3 is TGTGCCACCTCGACCGGACAGGGAGTGAGTGGCTACACCTTC. Amino acid sequence: CATSTGQGVSGYTF.